This TCR beta chain was sequenced in a study of blood T cell repertoires in COVID-19. Study background: Sites in the United States, Italy and Spain provided acute and convalescent COVID-19 samples. T cells, B-cell-depleted T cells, or PBMCs supplied cDNA or gDNA.

How the authors handled the data: Estimation of nucleated cell counts was performed using reference gene primer amplification. Here immunoSEQ multiplex PCR was the method, and the copy in TCRdb shows in-frame clones only, minus some. V and J calls and clone size are those listed in that table; D and trimming were worked out from the DNA. The sample includes approximately 90,000 clones, about 91% seen only once; the top ten take under 0.6%. This sequence was found in a man aged 55 to 70 with acute or convalescent COVID-19. The sample consisted of peripheral blood.

CDR3 nucleotides: TGTGCCAGCAGCCCAGGGGGACGCTCTGGAAACACCATATATTTT. It yields the protein CASSPGGRSGNTIYF. This sequence joins TRBV3-1 (or the pseudogene TRBV3-2) and TRBJ1-3; 7 nucleotides line up with TRBD1. The V gene's germline CDR1 is LGHDT and CDR2 YNNKEL (reference sequence). The CDR3 has 15 amino acids. V gave up 4 bases and J gave up 0 bases; unmatched junction bases: 3.